This T cell receptor beta chain was retrieved from a study of T cells after yellow fever vaccination. The V and J ends lost 0 bases and 6 bases respectively, with 15 bases between them. The CDR3 is 16 amino acids. Germline V lookup: CDR1 SGHTA, CDR2 FQGNSA. Ten or more counts support this clonotype. TCRdb independently ran MiXCR on the 5' RACE reads; one entry per CDR3 protein. This sample has hundreds of thousands of distinct CDR3 sequences, with under 15% found just once. This material consisted of CD4+ T cells sorted from PBMCs, taken 15 days after the yellow fever booster vaccination. This TCR came from a man aged 18 to 30 who received the YFV17D yellow fever vaccine. The chain is built from TRBV7-2 and TRBJ2-4; TRBD2 is a possible D gene (6 bases). CDR3 sequence reads: CASSLASRGALNIQYF. The CDR3 nucleotides read TGTGCCAGCAGCTTAGCCTCCCGCGGGGCCTTAAACATTCAGTACTTC.